A single T cell receptor beta chain is shown here with its context. Its matching antigen is unknown. The sample originates from a study of shared clonotypes between healthy human individuals. Per the original methods: Filtering of immunoSEQ junctional sequences could not match full-length read filtering. Clones were sequenced by immunoSEQ multiplex PCR, and TCRdb holds only the in-frame ones, with some missing. V and J calls and clone size come straight from that table; D and trimming were deduced from the DNA. The data hold fewer than 400,000 clones, with approximately 74% observed a single time. Study-level results: Although depth was large, rarefaction showed that sequencing of the sorted subsets was incomplete. Relative to clonotypes present in all four donors, those not shared had lower generation probabilities.

Germline V gene lookup returns CDR1 WNHNN and CDR2 SYGVQD (reference sequence). V dropped 6 bases and J dropped 9; count of bases not matched to a gene: 5. This CDR3 region has 14 residues. The sample was memory CD4+ T cells sorted from blood. Indicated subset: CD45RA-negative fraction. The V and J genes are TRBV10-1 and TRBJ2-7; 16 bases are a match to TRBD2. The TCR was taken from a man aged 25-45 years in good health. Written as DNA, the CDR3 is TGCGCCAGCAGAGTCGGGACTAGCGGGAGGGTGCAGTACTTC. Protein sequence: CASRVGTSGRVQYF.